Included here is one TCR beta chain sequence, with context. CDR1 is MDHEN and CDR2 is SYDVKM in the germline V gene. The CDR3 spans 16 residues. With V trimmed by 7 bases and J by 2 bases, 9 bases remained unmatched. For TCRbeta, the library was prepared with unique molecular identifiers. TCRdb re-analysed the PCR reads in MiXCR, keeping a single row per CDR3 protein. The table has 780,000 or so distinct CDR3 sequences, around 17% seen once. This record comes from a study of T-cell reconstitution after alpha-beta-depleted transplantation in children. The material sequenced was PBMCs, mostly from graft donor cells, taken 360 days after TCRalphabeta/CD19-depleted stem cell transplant. The chain couples TRBV28 to TRBJ2-1; 9 bases fit TRBD2. This receptor was identified in a male patient aged 5 to 17 who had a stem cell transplant for acute lymphoblastic leukemia, so the T cells may come from the graft donor. In DNA, the CDR3 is TGTGCCAGCACCAACACCGCGGGAGGGACCTACAATGAGCAGTTCTTC. Its translation is CASTNTAGGTYNEQFF.